This record concerns one T cell receptor beta chain sequence. The antigen is unknown. Repertoires were generated with immunoSEQ multiplex PCR, while TCRdb's copy carries only in-frame clones and drops some. The table shows about 14,000 clones, with approximately 89% occurring only once. The sample comes from a study of T cells in localized non-small cell lung cancer. The germline V gene encodes CDR1 MNHEY and CDR2 SVGAGI. The CDR3 consists of 15 residues. V was trimmed by 6 bases and J by 1 base, leaving 13 bases between them. Study findings and constraints: Detection in adjacent lung was observed for a median around 50 of the top 100 tumor clones.

Sequencing was performed on peripheral blood, taken before any cancer treatment. This TCR came from a female donor at least 60 years old with stage I squamous cell lung carcinoma. This chain joins TRBV6-5 and TRBJ1-5, with D possibly TRBD1 on 5 matching bases. The CDR3 sequence is CASRVGGESNQPQHF. CDR3 nucleotides: TGTGCCAGCAGAGTGGGGGGAGAAAGCAATCAGCCCCAGCATTTT.